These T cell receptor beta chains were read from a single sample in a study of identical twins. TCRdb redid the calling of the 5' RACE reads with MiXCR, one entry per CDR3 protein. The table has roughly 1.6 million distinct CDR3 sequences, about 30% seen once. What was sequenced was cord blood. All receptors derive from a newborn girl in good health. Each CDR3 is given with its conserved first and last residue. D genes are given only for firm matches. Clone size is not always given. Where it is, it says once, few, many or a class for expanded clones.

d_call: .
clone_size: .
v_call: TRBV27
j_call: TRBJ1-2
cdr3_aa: CASSLSGRGHYGYTF
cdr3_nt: TGTGCCAGCAGTTTATCTGGGAGAGGGCACTATGGCTACACCTTC

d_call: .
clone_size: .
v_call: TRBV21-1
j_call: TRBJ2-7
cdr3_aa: CASNTTSGGYSSYEQYF
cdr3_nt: TGTGCCAGCAATACGACTAGCGGGGGTTACAGCTCCTACGAGCAGTACTTC

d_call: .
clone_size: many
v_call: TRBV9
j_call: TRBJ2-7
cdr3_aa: CASSVLDSVVDEQYF
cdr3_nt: TGTGCCAGCAGCGTATTGGACAGCGTTGTTGACGAGCAGTACTTC

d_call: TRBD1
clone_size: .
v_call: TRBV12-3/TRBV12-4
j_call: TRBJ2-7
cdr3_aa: CASSSRDSYLYEQYF
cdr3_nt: TGTGCCAGCAGCTCCCGGGACAGCTACCTGTACGAGCAGTACTTC

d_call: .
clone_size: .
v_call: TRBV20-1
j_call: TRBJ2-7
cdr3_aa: CSAVPAPSSYEQYF
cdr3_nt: TGCAGTGCCGTACCAGCCCCGAGCTCCTACGAGCAGTACTTC

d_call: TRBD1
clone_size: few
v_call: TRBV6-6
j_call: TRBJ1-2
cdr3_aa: CASSWGGRTGDVLYGYTF
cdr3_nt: TGTGCCAGCAGTTGGGGCGGAAGGACAGGGGACGTTTTGTATGGCTACACCTTC

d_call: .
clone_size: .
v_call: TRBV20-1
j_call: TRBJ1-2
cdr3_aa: CSARDGRRYGYTF
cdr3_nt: TGCAGTGCTAGAGACGGCCGACGGTATGGCTACACCTTC

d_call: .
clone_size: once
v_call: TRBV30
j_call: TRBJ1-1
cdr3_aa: CAWSRMNTEAFF
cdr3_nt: TGTGCCTGGAGTCGCATGAACACTGAAGCTTTCTTT

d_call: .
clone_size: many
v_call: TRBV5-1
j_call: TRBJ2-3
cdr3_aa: CASSLQDTQYF
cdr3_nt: TGCGCCAGCAGCTTGCAAGATACGCAGTATTTT

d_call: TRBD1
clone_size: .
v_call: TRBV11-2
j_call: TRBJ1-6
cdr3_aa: CASSSRQGDRNSPLHF
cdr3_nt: TGTGCCAGCAGCTCCAGACAGGGGGATAGGAATTCACCCCTCCACTTT

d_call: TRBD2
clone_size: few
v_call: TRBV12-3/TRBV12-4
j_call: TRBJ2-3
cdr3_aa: CASRTSGVGDTQYF
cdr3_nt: TGTGCCAGCAGGACTAGCGGGGTTGGAGATACGCAGTATTTT

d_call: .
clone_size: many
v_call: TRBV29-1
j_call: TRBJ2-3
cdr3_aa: CSATGPIRDTQYF
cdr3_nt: TGCAGCGCGACCGGGCCCATAAGGGATACGCAGTATTTT

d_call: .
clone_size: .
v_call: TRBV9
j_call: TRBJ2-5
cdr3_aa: CASSVTPGRETQYF
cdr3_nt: TGTGCCAGCAGCGTAACTCCAGGGAGGGAGACCCAGTACTTC

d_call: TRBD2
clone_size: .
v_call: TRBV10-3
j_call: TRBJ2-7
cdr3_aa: CAISETSGGYEQYF
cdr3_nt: TGTGCCATCAGTGAGACTAGCGGGGGGTACGAGCAGTACTTC

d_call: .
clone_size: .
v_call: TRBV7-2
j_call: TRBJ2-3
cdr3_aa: CASSFLGLTYSFSTDTQYF
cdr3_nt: TGTGCCAGCAGCTTCCTAGGTCTCACTTACTCCTTTAGCACAGATACGCAGTATTTT

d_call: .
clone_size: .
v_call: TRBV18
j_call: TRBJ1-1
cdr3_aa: CARGADNRKMNTEAFF
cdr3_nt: TGTGCCAGGGGGGCGGACAATAGGAAGATGAACACTGAAGCTTTCTTT

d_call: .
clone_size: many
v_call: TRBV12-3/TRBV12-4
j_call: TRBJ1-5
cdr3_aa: CASSPGQRDQPQHF
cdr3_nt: TGTGCCAGCAGTCCAGGACAGAGAGATCAGCCCCAGCATTTT

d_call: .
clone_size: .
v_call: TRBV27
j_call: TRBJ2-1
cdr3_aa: CASSLDTYRQETQFF
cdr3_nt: TGTGCCAGCAGTTTAGACACCTACCGCCAAGAGACCCAGTTCTTC

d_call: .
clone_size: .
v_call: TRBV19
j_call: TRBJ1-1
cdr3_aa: CASTRQDWDTEAFF
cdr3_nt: TGTGCCAGTACCAGACAGGACTGGGACACTGAAGCTTTCTTT

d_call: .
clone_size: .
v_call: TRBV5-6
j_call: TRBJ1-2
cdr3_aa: CASSLAFRDGYTF
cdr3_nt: TGTGCCAGCAGCTTGGCCTTCAGGGATGGCTACACCTTC

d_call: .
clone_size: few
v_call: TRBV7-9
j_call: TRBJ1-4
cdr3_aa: CASSSFQRQDNEKLFF
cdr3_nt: TGTGCCAGCAGCTCTTTCCAACGACAGGATAATGAAAAACTGTTTTTT

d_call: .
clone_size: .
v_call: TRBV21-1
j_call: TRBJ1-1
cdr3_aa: CASSKGGNTEAFF
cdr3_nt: TGTGCCAGCAGCAAAGGGGGGAACACTGAAGCTTTCTTT

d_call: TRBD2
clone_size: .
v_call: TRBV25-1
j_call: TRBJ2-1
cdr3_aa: CASSDAGLAGVNEQFF
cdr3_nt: TGTGCCAGCAGTGACGCGGGACTAGCGGGAGTCAATGAGCAGTTCTTC

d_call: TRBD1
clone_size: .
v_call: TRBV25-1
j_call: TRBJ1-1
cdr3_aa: CASSAQGRWTEAFF
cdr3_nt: TGTGCCAGCAGTGCACAGGGGCGTTGGACTGAAGCTTTCTTT

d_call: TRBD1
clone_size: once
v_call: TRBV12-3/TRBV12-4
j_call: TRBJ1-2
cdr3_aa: CAGSPGQALSYGYTF
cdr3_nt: TGTGCCGGCAGTCCGGGACAGGCCCTTTCCTATGGCTACACCTTC

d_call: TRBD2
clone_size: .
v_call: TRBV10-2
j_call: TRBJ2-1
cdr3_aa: CASSAAGGYNEQFF
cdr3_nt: TGCGCCAGCAGTGCGGCGGGAGGCTACAATGAGCAGTTCTTC

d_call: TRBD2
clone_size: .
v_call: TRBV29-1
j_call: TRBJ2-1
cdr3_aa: CSVGTSGASYNEQFF
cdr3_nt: TGCAGCGTAGGGACTAGCGGGGCTTCCTACAATGAGCAGTTCTTC

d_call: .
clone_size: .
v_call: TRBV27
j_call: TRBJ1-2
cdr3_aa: CASSLSDPRYDGYTF
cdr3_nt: TGTGCCAGCAGTTTATCCGATCCACGATATGATGGCTACACCTTC

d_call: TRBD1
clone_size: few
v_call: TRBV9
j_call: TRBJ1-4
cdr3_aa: CASSTSTGQGRGKLFF
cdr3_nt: TGTGCCAGCAGCACTAGTACTGGACAGGGACGAGGAAAACTGTTTTTT

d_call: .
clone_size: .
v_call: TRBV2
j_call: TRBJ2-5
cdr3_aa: CASSELSYNEQYF
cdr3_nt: TGTGCCAGCAGTGAACTAAGCTACAATGAGCAGTACTTC

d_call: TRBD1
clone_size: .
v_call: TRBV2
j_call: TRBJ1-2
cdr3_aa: CASSPGQGNPNYGYTF
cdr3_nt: TGTGCCAGCAGTCCGGGACAGGGGAATCCTAACTATGGCTACACCTTC

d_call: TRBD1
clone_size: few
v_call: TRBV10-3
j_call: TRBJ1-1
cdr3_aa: CAISDRQGPTEAFF
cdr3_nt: TGTGCCATCAGCGACAGACAGGGACCCACTGAAGCTTTCTTT

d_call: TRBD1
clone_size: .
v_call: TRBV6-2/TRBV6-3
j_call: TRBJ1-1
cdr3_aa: CASSNTGQATEAFF
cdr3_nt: TGTGCCAGCAGTAATACCGGACAGGCTACTGAAGCTTTCTTT

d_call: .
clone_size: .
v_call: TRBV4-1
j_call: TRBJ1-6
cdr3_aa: CASSLAGTHNPPLHF
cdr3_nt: TGCGCCAGCAGCCTTGCCGGGACCCATAATCCACCCCTCCACTTT

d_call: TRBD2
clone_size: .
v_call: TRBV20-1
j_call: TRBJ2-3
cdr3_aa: CSARVRGGAPDTQYF
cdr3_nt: TGCAGTGCTAGAGTACGCGGGGGGGCCCCAGATACGCAGTATTTT

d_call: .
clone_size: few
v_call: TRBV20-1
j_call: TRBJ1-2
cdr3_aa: CSARDESLIYGYTF
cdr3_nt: TGCAGTGCTAGAGACGAGAGTCTCATCTATGGCTACACCTTC

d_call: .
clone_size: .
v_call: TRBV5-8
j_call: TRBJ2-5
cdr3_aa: CASSKNQGETQYF
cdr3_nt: TGTGCCAGCAGCAAAAATCAGGGGGAGACCCAGTACTTC

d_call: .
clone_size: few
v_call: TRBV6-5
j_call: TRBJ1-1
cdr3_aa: CAISATGTLIAFF
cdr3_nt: TGTGCCATCAGCGCGACAGGAACCTTGATCGCTTTCTTT

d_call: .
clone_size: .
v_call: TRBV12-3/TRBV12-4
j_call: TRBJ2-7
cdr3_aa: CASSNIGEQYF
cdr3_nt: TGTGCCAGCTCGAATATTGGGGAGCAGTACTTC

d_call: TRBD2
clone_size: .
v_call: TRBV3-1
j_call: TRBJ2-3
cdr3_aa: CASSRLAGYTDTQYF
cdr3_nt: TGTGCCAGCAGCCGTCTAGCGGGCTACACAGATACGCAGTATTTT

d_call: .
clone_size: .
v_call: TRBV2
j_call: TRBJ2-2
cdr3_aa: CASTGSGENTGELFF
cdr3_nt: TGTGCCAGCACTGGATCGGGGGAGAACACCGGGGAGCTGTTTTTT

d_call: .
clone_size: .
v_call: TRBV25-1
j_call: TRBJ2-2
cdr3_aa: CASTQDGGLFF
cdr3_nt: TGTGCCAGCACTCAGGACGGGGGGCTGTTTTTT

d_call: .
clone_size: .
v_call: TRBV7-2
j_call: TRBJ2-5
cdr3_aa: CASGRLHGRGETQYF
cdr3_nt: TGTGCCAGCGGCCGCCTCCACGGACGAGGAGAGACCCAGTACTTC

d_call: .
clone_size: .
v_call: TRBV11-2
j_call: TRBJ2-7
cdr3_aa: CASSLVVYNEQYF
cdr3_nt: TGTGCCAGCAGCTTAGTCGTATACAATGAGCAGTACTTC

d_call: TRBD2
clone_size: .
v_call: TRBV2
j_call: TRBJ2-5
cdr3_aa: CASSATSGSMKTQYF
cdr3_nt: TGTGCCAGCAGCGCGACTAGCGGGAGTATGAAGACCCAGTACTTC

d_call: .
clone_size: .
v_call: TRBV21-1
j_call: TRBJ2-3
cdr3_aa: CASRNRGSTDTQYF
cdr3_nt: TGTGCCAGCAGGAACAGGGGAAGCACAGATACGCAGTATTTT

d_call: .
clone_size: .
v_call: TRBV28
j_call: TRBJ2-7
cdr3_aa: CASTQGREDEQYF
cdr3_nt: TGTGCCAGCACGCAGGGGCGGGAAGACGAGCAGTACTTC

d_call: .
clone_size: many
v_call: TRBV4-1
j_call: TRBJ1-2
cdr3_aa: CASSQDLGGYGYTF
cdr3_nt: TGTGCCAGCAGCCAAGATTTGGGGGGCTATGGCTACACCTTC

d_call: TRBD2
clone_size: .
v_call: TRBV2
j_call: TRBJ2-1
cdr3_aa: CTSSGTSGRSAYNEQFF
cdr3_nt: TGTACCAGCAGTGGGACTAGCGGGAGGTCTGCCTACAATGAGCAGTTCTTC

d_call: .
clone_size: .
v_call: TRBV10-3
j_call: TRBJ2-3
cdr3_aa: CATQTGVETDTQYF
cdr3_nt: TGTGCCACTCAAACCGGAGTGGAAACAGATACGCAGTATTTT

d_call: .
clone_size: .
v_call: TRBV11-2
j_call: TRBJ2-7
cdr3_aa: CASSLGISGYEQYF
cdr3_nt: TGTGCCAGCAGCTTAGGTATAAGCGGATACGAGCAGTACTTC

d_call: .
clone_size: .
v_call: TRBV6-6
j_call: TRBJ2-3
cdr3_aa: CASSYGWGGAAQYF
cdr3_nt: TGTGCCAGCAGTTACGGGTGGGGCGGGGCGGCGCAGTATTTT

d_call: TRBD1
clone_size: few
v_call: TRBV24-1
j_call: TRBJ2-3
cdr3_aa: CATSDNRGSTDTQYF
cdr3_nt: TGTGCCACCAGTGATAACAGGGGATCCACAGATACGCAGTATTTT